This is a list of T cell receptor beta chains from one sample in a study of blood T cell repertoires in COVID-19. The assay was immunoSEQ multiplex PCR, and TCRdb's table has in-frame clones only and misses some. The sample contains 120,000 or so clones, 65% to 90% of which appear only once. Sequencing used peripheral blood. These TCRs come from a woman aged 60-75 years with acute or convalescent COVID-19. The CDR3 runs from the conserved cysteine through the conserved F or W. D genes are given only for firm matches. Size is stated for part of the rows, as once, few or many counts, or as a class when the clone is expanded.

J: TRBJ1-6; V: TRBV5-6; D: TRBD1; size: NA; DNA: TGTGCCAGCAGCTCGGGACAGTTCGGCTCACCCCTCCACTTT; CDR3: CASSSGQFGSPLHF
J: TRBJ2-1; V: TRBV19; D: NA; size: NA; DNA: TGTGCCTCAACGGGTTACAATGAGCAGTTCTTC; CDR3: CASTGYNEQFF
J: TRBJ2-3; V: TRBV19; D: TRBD2; size: NA; DNA: TGTGCCAGTAACCAGCGGGAATCGACAGATACGCAGTATTTT; CDR3: CASNQRESTDTQYF
J: TRBJ2-2; V: TRBV3-1/TRBV3-2; D: TRBD2; size: once; DNA: TGTGCCACTTCGACTAGAGCGGGGCCAAACACCGGGGAGCTGTTTTTT; CDR3: CATSTRAGPNTGELFF
J: TRBJ2-5; V: TRBV5-1; D: NA; size: few; DNA: TGCGCCAGCAGCTCGACAGCAGGGGAGCCGGAGACCCAGTACTTC; CDR3: CASSSTAGEPETQYF
J: TRBJ2-5; V: TRBV7-2; D: NA; size: NA; DNA: TGTGCCAGCAGCCCCGGGGAGTCCCAGTACTTC; CDR3: CASSPGESQYF
J: TRBJ1-5; V: TRBV30; D: NA; size: NA; DNA: TGTGCCTGGACTACGGCAGGGGTTCAGCCCCAGCATTTT; CDR3: CAWTTAGVQPQHF
J: TRBJ2-3; V: TRBV6-5; D: NA; size: NA; DNA: TGTGCCACCAATGGGGCTGCAACAGATACGCAGTATTTT; CDR3: CATNGAATDTQYF
J: TRBJ1-6; V: TRBV18; D: TRBD1; size: NA; DNA: TGTGCCAGCTCACCACAGACAGGGGACTTTAATTCACCCCTCCACTTT; CDR3: CASSPQTGDFNSPLHF
J: TRBJ1-4; V: TRBV5-6; D: TRBD1; size: NA; DNA: TGTGCCAGCAGCCGGACAGGCCCGAATGAAAAACTGTTTTTT; CDR3: CASSRTGPNEKLFF
J: TRBJ1-2; V: TRBV19; D: TRBD1; size: NA; DNA: TGTGCCAGTAGTGACAGGGATTATGGCTACACCTTC; CDR3: CASSDRDYGYTF
J: TRBJ1-4; V: TRBV28; D: NA; size: NA; DNA: TGTGCCAGCAGTTTTCGGGCAGGGGTCGGTGAAAAACTGTTTTTT; CDR3: CASSFRAGVGEKLFF
J: TRBJ2-7; V: TRBV19; D: TRBD1; size: NA; DNA: TGTGCCAGTAGTCCCTTTACAGGGGGTTTCTACGAGCAGTACTTC; CDR3: CASSPFTGGFYEQYF
J: TRBJ1-2; V: TRBV28; D: NA; size: NA; DNA: TGTGCCAGCAGTTTATTAACAGGCTATGGCTACACCTTC; CDR3: CASSLLTGYGYTF
J: TRBJ1-6; V: TRBV7-6; D: NA; size: NA; DNA: TGTGCCAGCAGCTTAGCAAGGACAGCGGATTCACCCCTCCACTTT; CDR3: CASSLARTADSPLHF
J: TRBJ1-1; V: TRBV6-5; D: TRBD1; size: NA; DNA: TGTGCCAGCAGGGGACCCGGACAGGGCAATGAAGCTTTCTTT; CDR3: CASRGPGQGNEAFF
J: TRBJ1-1; V: TRBV5-1; D: TRBD1; size: NA; DNA: TGCGCCAGCAGCCTCCAGGGGGCCGAAGAGACTGAAGCTTTCTTT; CDR3: CASSLQGAEETEAFF
J: TRBJ2-5; V: TRBV5-4; D: TRBD2; size: NA; DNA: TGTGCCAGCAGCCCATCGCTAGCGGGACCGGGGACCCAGTACTTC; CDR3: CASSPSLAGPGTQYF
J: TRBJ2-5; V: TRBV4-1; D: NA; size: NA; DNA: TGCGCCAGCAGCCTGCTGGCGGGAGAGACCCAGTACTTC; CDR3: CASSLLAGETQYF
J: TRBJ2-1; V: TRBV29-1; D: NA; size: NA; DNA: TGCAGCGTTGTGGTCGGGGGTTCCTACAATGAGCAGTTCTTC; CDR3: CSVVVGGSYNEQFF
J: TRBJ1-2; V: TRBV10-1; D: NA; size: NA; DNA: TGCGCCACCAACTGGAACTATGGCTACACCTTC; CDR3: CATNWNYGYTF
J: TRBJ1-3; V: TRBV11-3; D: NA; size: NA; DNA: TGTGCCAGCAGCTTTAGCGGAAACACCATATATTTT; CDR3: CASSFSGNTIYF
J: TRBJ1-1; V: TRBV14; D: TRBD1; size: NA; DNA: TGTGCCAGCAGCCGAGATCCGGAGGGGGCGCCGAGGATTGAAGCTTTCTTT; CDR3: CASSRDPEGAPRIEAFF
J: TRBJ1-5; V: TRBV29-1; D: NA; size: NA; DNA: TGCAGCGTAAAGGGACACCTGGATCAGCCCCAGCATTTT; CDR3: CSVKGHLDQPQHF
J: TRBJ1-6; V: TRBV30; D: TRBD1; size: NA; DNA: TGTGCCCAAAACCGGGACAGCTTTAATTCACCCCTCCACTTT; CDR3: CAQNRDSFNSPLHF
J: TRBJ1-1; V: TRBV27; D: NA; size: NA; DNA: TGTGCCAGCAGTTTATCCCCTAACACTGAAGCTTTCTTT; CDR3: CASSLSPNTEAFF
J: TRBJ2-7; V: TRBV14; D: TRBD1; size: NA; DNA: TGTGCCAGCAGCCCCGGGACAGCCTACGAGCAGTACTTC; CDR3: CASSPGTAYEQYF
J: TRBJ1-4; V: TRBV19; D: TRBD1; size: NA; DNA: TGTGCCAGTAGGGGGACAGGGACGGAAAAACTGTTTTTT; CDR3: CASRGTGTEKLFF
J: TRBJ1-1; V: TRBV7-2; D: NA; size: NA; DNA: TGTGCCAGCAGCTTCTCGGTGAACACTGAAGCTTTCTTT; CDR3: CASSFSVNTEAFF
J: TRBJ1-4; V: TRBV5-6; D: NA; size: NA; DNA: TGTGCCAGCAGCTTGCCGGCGGCTAATGAAAAACTGTTTTTT; CDR3: CASSLPAANEKLFF
J: TRBJ1-1; V: TRBV4-3; D: NA; size: NA; DNA: TGCGCCAGCAGCCTCAGGGGCTCCACTGAAGCTTTCTTT; CDR3: CASSLRGSTEAFF